The 14 T cell receptor beta chains presented below share a single source sample, sequenced in a study of blood T cells in healthy people across ages. A sample-barcoded 5' primer and a J-beta primer mix were used in a second PCR of roughly 7 to 11 cycles. TCRdb fed the 5' RACE reads into MiXCR, producing one record per CDR3 protein. Among about 680,000 distinct CDR3 sequences listed, about half were seen once. Sequenced input: blood. These receptor sequences come from a woman aged 60 to 75 in good health.

Here the CDR3 DNA reads TGTGCCAGCAACGGCGGCGGGTCCCAAGAGACCCAGTACTTC. This encodes CASNGGGSQETQYF. The chain recombines TRBV6-1 with TRBJ2-5; TRBD2 is a possible D gene (5 bases). Germline V gene data show CDR1 as MNHNS and CDR2 as SASEGT. Trimming pared 7 bases from V and 1 base from J, leaving 13 bases between. The CDR3 is 14 amino acids.

The chain recombines TRBV4-2 with TRBJ2-5; 7 positions agree with TRBD1. V lost 0 bases to trimming and J lost 3 bases; unmatched junction nucleotides: 10. Germline assignment: CDR1 LGHNA and CDR2 YNFKEQ. CDR3 length: 17 amino acids. The CDR3, as DNA: TGTGCCAGCAGCCAAGATCTCCCCCGGACAGGAAAAGAGACCCAGTACTTC. Translated, it gives CASSQDLPRTGKETQYF.

The genes are TRBV20-1 and TRBJ1-6, with a possible D match to TRBD1 (5 bases). V lost 4 bases and J 10 bases, leaving 14 bases between the germline ends. The germline CDR1 and CDR2 sequences are DFQATT and SNEGSKA (reference sequence). The CDR3 is 13 residues long. CDR3 bases: TGCAGTGCTACCGGGACGGGGGGATCACCCCTCCACTTT. Translation: CSATGTGGSPLHF.

The chain employs TRBV11-2 and TRBJ2-7; 9 bases map to TRBD2. The J call may be wrong; the DNA end is better matched by TRBJ2-5. The CDR3 is made up of 16 amino acids. Germline lookup yields CDR1 SGHAT and CDR2 FQNNGV. The CDR3 sequence is CASSFRTSVILETQYF. CDR3 in DNA: TGTGCCAGCAGCTTTCGGACTAGCGTAATTTTAGAGACCCAGTACTTC.

Notes on this clonotype: With a much larger clone just one base away, this may be a read error. The chain couples TRBV20-1 to TRBJ2-5; D may match TRBD1 or TRBD2 (5 bases each). This CDR3 contains 16 residues. Trimming pared 7 bases from V and 2 bases from J, leaving 23 bases between. Germline CDR1 DFQATT, CDR2 SNEGSKA (reference sequence). The CDR3, as DNA: TGCAGTGATAGTCCACCGCTCGGGGCCCTACAAGAGACCCAGTACTTC. It is translated as CSDSPPLGALQETQYF.

The J gene is TRBJ2-5, the V gene TRBV5-1; D unclear. Gene TRBJ2-7 matches the end of the DNA better, so the J call may be wrong. The CDR3 has 13 residues. Germline lookup yields CDR1 SGHRS and CDR2 YFSETQ. CDR3 in amino acids: CASSWSWTYEQYF. CDR3 nucleotide sequence: TGCGCCAGCAGCTGGAGCTGGACCTACGAGCAGTACTTC.

This clonotype was recorded a few times. CDR3 residues: CSATQQGAGYGYTF. CDR3 nucleotide sequence: TGCAGTGCGACCCAACAGGGGGCCGGCTATGGCTACACCTTC. The chain uses TRBV20-1 and TRBJ1-2; 9 bases are a match to TRBD1. The CDR3 contains 14 residues. Per germline, CDR1 DFQATT and CDR2 SNEGSKA (reference sequence). Trimming cost V 6 bases and J 4 bases; bases outside gene matches: 9.

The chain is built from TRBV7-9 and TRBJ2-7, with 7 bases matching TRBD1. Germline-derived CDR1 and CDR2 are SEHNR and FQNEAQ (reference sequence). Losses at the gene ends were 5 bases for V and 0 bases for J; bases not matched to a gene: 7. The CDR3 runs 15 residues. The CDR3 reads CASSQKAGGSYEQYF. The DNA of the CDR3 is TGTGCCAGCAGCCAAAAAGCAGGGGGCTCCTACGAGCAGTACTTC. The full variable domain, completed using reference TRBV7-9 and TRBJ2-7, is DTGVSQNPRHKITKRGQNVTFRCDPISEHNRLYWYRQTLGQGPEFLTYFQNEAQLEKSRLLSDRFSAERPKGSFSTLEIQRTEQGDSAMYLCASSQKAGGSYEQYFGPGTRLTVT.

The chain employs TRBV7-2 and TRBJ1-2, with 7 bases matching TRBD1. Per the germline V gene, CDR1 is SGHTA and CDR2 is FQGNSA. Germline trimming cut 7 bases from V and 2 bases from J; bases unmatched to any gene: 10. The CDR3 covers 15 residues. The CDR3 DNA is TGTGCCAGCACGGAAGACAGGGTCGGGAACTATGGCTACACCTTC. Its protein product is CASTEDRVGNYGYTF.

This clonotype was seen only a few times. The chain recombines TRBV2 with TRBJ2-7, with D tentatively TRBD1 (6 bases). Germline assignment: CDR1 SNHLY and CDR2 FYNNEI. This CDR3 contains 13 residues. V lost 3 bases to trimming and J lost 3 bases, with 9 bases between them. CDR3 loop: CASSDTGNYEQYF. The DNA for the CDR3 is TGTGCCAGCAGTGATACAGGGAACTACGAGCAGTACTTC. Variable domain in full (rest from reference TRBV2 and TRBJ2-7): EPEVTQTPSHQVTQMGQEVILRCVPISNHLYFYWYRQILGQKVEFLVSFYNNEISEKSEIFDDQFSVERPDGSNFTLKIRSTKLEDSAMYFCASSDTGNYEQYFGPGTRLTVT.

The chain uses TRBV5-1 and TRBJ1-1; 7 bases fit TRBD1. CDR1 is SGHRS and CDR2 is YFSETQ in the germline V gene. The CDR3 has 15 residues. J lost 4 bases, V lost 3 bases, and 9 bases had no gene match. The CDR3 protein is CASSSNPQGTTEAFF. In DNA form, the CDR3 reads TGCGCCAGCAGCTCGAACCCACAGGGGACCACTGAAGCTTTCTTT.

The gene calls are TRBV15 and TRBJ1-2; possible D gene TRBD1, 5 bases. The CDR3 has 14 amino acids. Trimming pared 0 bases from V and 8 bases from J, leaving 13 bases between. Per germline, CDR1 LNHNV and CDR2 YYDKDF (reference sequence). The CDR3 DNA sequence: TGTGCCACCAGCAGAGACCGACAGACGGGGGGCTACACCTTC. Translated: CATSRDRQTGGYTF.

V is TRBV7-2 and J is TRBJ1-2; 7 bases are shared with TRBD1. With V trimmed by 5 bases and J by 8 bases, 14 bases remained unmatched. From germline, CDR1 is SGHTA and CDR2 FQGNSA. This CDR3 has 15 amino acids. CDR3 nucleotide sequence: TGTGCCAGCAGCCCAGAATTCGGACAGGTTCAAGGCTACACCTTC. Translation: CASSPEFGQVQGYTF. Full variable domain (remainder filled in from reference TRBV7-2 and TRBJ1-2): GAGVSQSPSNKVTEKGKDVELRCDPISGHTALYWYRQSLGQGLEFLIYFQGNSAPDKSGLPSDRFSAERTGGSVSTLTIQRTQQEDSAVYLCASSPEFGQVQGYTFGSGTRLTVV.

This clonotype was detected only a few times. This CDR3 is CASSLQGAGEQFF. The CDR3 bases are TGTGCCAGCAGCCTGCAGGGGGCCGGTGAGCAGTTCTTC. The chain has TRBV14 and TRBJ2-1; 8 bases match TRBD1. Germline trimming cut 4 bases from V and 9 bases from J; bases unmatched to any gene: 5. Germline V gene lookup returns CDR1 SGHDN and CDR2 FVKESK. The CDR3 runs 13 residues. Complete variable domain (other parts from reference TRBV14 and TRBJ2-1): EAGVTQFPSHSVIEKGQTVTLRCDPISGHDNLYWYRRVMGKEIKFLLHFVKESKQDESGMPNNRFLAERTGGTYSTLKVQPAELEDSGVYFCASSLQGAGEQFFGPGTRLTVL.